The next 13 T cell receptor beta chains were all read from a single sample in a study of cytomegalovirus exposure and HLA in healthy donors. The PCR contained 60 Vbeta and 13 Jbeta primers. Profiling relied on immunoSEQ multiplex PCR, and the TCRdb table lists in-frame clones only, not all of them. Among 140,000 or so clones listed, roughly 80% were seen once. The sample was PBMCs. These receptors were collected from a woman between 35 and 50 years old in good health and CMV-seropositive.

This chain links TRBV7-6 with TRBJ2-6; 11 nucleotides agree with TRBD2. Germline CDR1 is SGHVS and CDR2 is FNYEAQ. Germline trimming cut 5 bases from V and 1 base from J; bases unmatched to any gene: 10. The CDR3 has 19 amino acids. CDR3 bases: TGTGCCAGCAGCCTCAACCTAGCGGGGGGTTCTTCTGGGGCCAACGTCCTGACTTTC. Its protein product is CASSLNLAGGSSGANVLTF.

As to this clone: This same CDR3 is encoded by further DNA sequences in the sample. The chain employs TRBV9 and TRBJ2-7; 10 nucleotides agree with TRBD2. Germline V lookup: CDR1 SGDLS, CDR2 YYNGEE. This CDR3 region has 15 residues. V shed 0 bases, J shed 3 bases, and the junction held 3 bases outside the gene matches. The CDR3 DNA is TGTGCCAGCAGCGTAGCGGGGACTAGCGACTACGAGCAGTACTTC. Its protein product is CASSVAGTSDYEQYF.

In its sample, this clone was seen once. The rearrangement links TRBV28 to TRBJ1-1, with TRBD1 identical over 7 bases. Germline V gene data show CDR1 as MDHEN and CDR2 as SYDVKM. V trimming: 6 bases; J trimming: 5 bases; junction bases outside the gene matches: 9. The CDR3 totals 14 residues. The CDR3 coding sequence is TGTGCCAGCAGGCCCGTTTACAGGGGAACTGAAGCTTTCTTT. Its translation is CASRPVYRGTEAFF.

Concerning this clone: The junction does not match germline at one end; this may be a read error. The rearrangement links TRBV7-9 to TRBJ2-1; the D gene is possibly TRBD2 (5 bases). CDR1 and CDR2 (germline): SEHNR, FQNEAQ (reference sequence). CDR3 length equals 14 residues. The CDR3 protein is CASRLASSYNEQFF. As DNA, the CDR3 is TGTGCCAGCAGGTTAGCGAGCTCCTACAATGAGCAGTTCTTC.

The chain recombines TRBV2 with TRBJ2-1; 8 bases are shared with TRBD1. The V and J ends lost 7 bases and 6 bases, in that order; junction bases with no gene match: 5. The CDR3 consists of 13 residues. Germline assignment: CDR1 SNHLY and CDR2 FYNNEI. The CDR3 region has the DNA TGTGCCAGCATAGACGACAGGGGCAATGAGCAGTTCTTC. Translated, it gives CASIDDRGNEQFF.

This clone appeared a single time. This sequence joins TRBV30 and TRBJ2-3; the D gene is possibly TRBD2 (5 bases). Trimming cost V 0 bases and J 6 bases, with 10 bases left between them. Per germline, CDR1 GTSNPN and CDR2 SVGIG (reference sequence). This CDR3 is 13 amino acids long. The CDR3 spells CAWSVLVLDTQYF. The DNA of the CDR3 is TGTGCCTGGAGTGTACTAGTGTTGGATACGCAGTATTTT.

CDR3 in DNA: TGTGCCAGCAGTTTGATAGCGGGAGAAGGCGGGGAGCTGTTTTTT. It specifies CASSLIAGEGGELFF. The J gene is TRBJ2-2, the V gene TRBV27; TRBD2 matches 9 bases. Germline loops: CDR1 MNHEY, CDR2 SMNVEV (reference sequence). The CDR3 totals 15 residues. The V and J ends lost 3 bases and 7 bases, in that order; junction bases with no gene match: 6.

The chain uses TRBV10-2 and TRBJ2-3; 16 positions agree with TRBD2. CDR1 and CDR2 (germline): WSHSY, SAAADI. The CDR3 has 16 residues. The ends lost 7 bases at V and 4 bases at J; junction bases unmatched: 5. CDR3 sequence: CASNKGLAGGADTQYF. Here the CDR3 DNA reads TGCGCCAGCAATAAGGGACTAGCGGGGGGGGCAGATACGCAGTATTTT.

The J gene is TRBJ2-7, the V gene TRBV27; TRBD1 aligns across 7 bases. Germline V gives CDR1 MNHEY, CDR2 SMNVEV (reference sequence). The junction had 3 bases not matched to a gene; V was cut back by 5 bases and J by 2 bases. The CDR3 is 13 residues long. The CDR3 region is CASSPGTAYEQYF. As DNA, the CDR3 is TGTGCCAGCAGTCCGGGGACAGCCTACGAGCAGTACTTC.

The genes are TRBV10-2 and TRBJ1-2; 10 nucleotides line up with TRBD1. Germline trimming cut 4 bases from V and 7 bases from J; bases unmatched to any gene: 12. The CDR3 extends over 16 amino acids. Germline V gene data show CDR1 as WSHSY and CDR2 as SAAADI. The CDR3 is CASSGDRGAIMVGYTF. The CDR3, as DNA: TGCGCCAGCAGTGGGGACAGGGGAGCGATTATGGTTGGCTACACCTTC.

This chain joins TRBV7-3 and TRBJ2-2; 11 bases align to TRBD2. This CDR3 is 18 amino acids long. The V gene end was trimmed by 2 bases and the J gene end by 1 base; junction bases not matched to a gene: 6. Germline V gene lookup returns CDR1 SGHTA and CDR2 FQGTGA. The CDR3 sequence is CASSLWGTSGQNTGELFF. The CDR3, as DNA: TGTGCCAGCAGCTTATGGGGGACTAGCGGTCAGAACACCGGGGAGCTGTTTTTT. Together with reference TRBV7-3 and TRBJ2-2, the CDR3 gives the full variable domain: GAGVSQTPSNKVTEKGKYVELRCDPISGHTALYWYRQSLGQGPEFLIYFQGTGAADDSGLPNDRFFAVRPEGSVSTLKIQRTERGDSAVYLCASSLWGTSGQNTGELFFGEGSRLTVL.

The chain joins TRBV6-5 to TRBJ2-7, with TRBD1 identical over 8 bases. This CDR3 contains 14 residues. Germline V gives CDR1 MNHEY, CDR2 SVGAGI. Germline trimming cut 8 bases from V and 0 bases from J; bases unmatched to any gene: 6. The CDR3 here is CASYRTGPSYEQYF. The CDR3 DNA is TGTGCCAGCTATAGGACAGGGCCCTCCTACGAGCAGTACTTC.

V usage is TRBV28 and J usage is TRBJ1-1, with unresolved D. The CDR3 is 12 residues long. V shed 3 bases and J shed 5 bases, with 7 bases lying between them. Germline V lookup: CDR1 MDHEN, CDR2 SYDVKM. CDR3 DNA sequence: TGTGCCAGCAGTTTGGCGGTTACTGAAGCTTTCTTT. Translation: CASSLAVTEAFF.